The T cell receptor beta chain under discussion was sequenced for a study of radiotherapy plus CTLA-4 blockade in lung cancer. On the study more broadly: Of the patients, about 19% showed objective responses and around 32% attained disease control.

On this clone: Its specificity is unknown.

Here immunoSEQ multiplex PCR was the method, and the copy in TCRdb shows in-frame clones only, minus some. Of around 82,000 clones in the sample, roughly 79% were seen once. This CDR3 region has 16 residues. Looked up from germline, CDR1 is SGHDN and CDR2 is FVKESK. V was clipped by 1 base and J by 1 base; unmatched bases: 4. It was focal radiation plus CTLA-4 blockade with ipilimumab that patients with chemo-refractory metastatic non-small-cell lung cancer received. Overall study results and limits: Tumor-derived TCR clones expanded in blood after radiotherapy plus ipilimumab.

This rearrangement joins TRBV14 to TRBJ2-1; 7 bases agree with TRBD1. The clonotype originates from a human donor with non-small cell lung cancer whose response to radiotherapy plus ipilimumab could not be evaluated. Some clones in this sample may be carry-over from other donors' samples. Sequenced material: peripheral blood, taken from a patient treated with radiotherapy plus ipilimumab. As DNA, the CDR3 is TGTGCCAGCAGCCAAGTGGGACAGCTTTCCTACAATGAGCAGTTCTTC. Protein: CASSQVGQLSYNEQFF.